The sample holds one count of the clone carrying this T cell receptor beta chain. Its target is not known. These data are taken from a study of OX40 agonist ivuxolimab in advanced cancers. About the study: The dose-escalation group included hepatocellular carcinoma, melanoma, renal cell carcinoma and head and neck cancer. Three patients showed partial responses: one hepatocellular carcinoma and two cutaneous melanoma cases.

Per the germline V gene, CDR1 is SGHNT and CDR2 is YENEEA. The CDR3 loop spans 13 amino acids. Trimming stripped 1 base from V and 8 bases from J, with 11 bases between. Study conclusions and caveats: The study found that CD8+ T cells averaged more expanded clones than CD4+.

Profiled with immunoSEQ multiplex PCR; TCRdb holds only in-frame clones, not every one. The sample includes about 41,000 clones, around nine tenths of them seen just once. The sequence came from an adult with an advanced solid tumor such as melanoma, head and neck, liver or kidney cancer. Specimen: CD4+ or CD8+ T cells sorted from blood, collected in a trial of the OX40 agonist ivuxolimab. J is TRBJ2-5 and V is TRBV11-3, with D possibly TRBD2 on 6 matching bases. The CDR3 bases are TGTGCCAGCAGCTTAGGGACTACCCAAACCCAGTACTTC. Its protein is CASSLGTTQTQYF.